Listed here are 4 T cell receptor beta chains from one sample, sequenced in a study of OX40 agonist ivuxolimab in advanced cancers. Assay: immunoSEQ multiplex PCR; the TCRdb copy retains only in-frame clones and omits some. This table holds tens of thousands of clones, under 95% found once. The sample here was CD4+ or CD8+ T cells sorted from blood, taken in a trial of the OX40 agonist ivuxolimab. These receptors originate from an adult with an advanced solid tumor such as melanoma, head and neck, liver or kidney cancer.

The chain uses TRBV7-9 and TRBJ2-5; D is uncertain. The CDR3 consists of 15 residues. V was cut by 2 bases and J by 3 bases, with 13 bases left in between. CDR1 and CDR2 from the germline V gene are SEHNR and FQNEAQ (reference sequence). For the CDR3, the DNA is TGTGCCAGCAGCTTAAGACTCGGAGCAGAAGAGACCCAGTACTTC. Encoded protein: CASSLRLGAEETQYF.

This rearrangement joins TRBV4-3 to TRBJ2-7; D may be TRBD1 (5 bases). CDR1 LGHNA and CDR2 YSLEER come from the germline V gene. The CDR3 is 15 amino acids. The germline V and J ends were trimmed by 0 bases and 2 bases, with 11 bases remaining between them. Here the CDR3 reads CASSQDYRGTYEQYF. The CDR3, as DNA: TGCGCCAGCAGCCAAGATTATAGGGGAACCTACGAGCAGTACTTC.

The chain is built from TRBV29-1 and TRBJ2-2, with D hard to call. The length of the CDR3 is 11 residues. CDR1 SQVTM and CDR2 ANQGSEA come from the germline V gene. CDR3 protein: CVGSNTGELFF. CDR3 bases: TGCGTTGGTTCGAACACCGGGGAGCTGTTTTTT.

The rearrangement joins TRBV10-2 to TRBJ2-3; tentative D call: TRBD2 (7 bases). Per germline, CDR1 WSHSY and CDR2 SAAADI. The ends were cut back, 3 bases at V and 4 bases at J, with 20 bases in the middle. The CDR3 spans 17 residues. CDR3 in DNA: TGCGCCAGCAGTGAAGGAGGTTGGGGGGGCTCGGCAGATACGCAGTATTTT. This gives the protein CASSEGGWGGSADTQYF.